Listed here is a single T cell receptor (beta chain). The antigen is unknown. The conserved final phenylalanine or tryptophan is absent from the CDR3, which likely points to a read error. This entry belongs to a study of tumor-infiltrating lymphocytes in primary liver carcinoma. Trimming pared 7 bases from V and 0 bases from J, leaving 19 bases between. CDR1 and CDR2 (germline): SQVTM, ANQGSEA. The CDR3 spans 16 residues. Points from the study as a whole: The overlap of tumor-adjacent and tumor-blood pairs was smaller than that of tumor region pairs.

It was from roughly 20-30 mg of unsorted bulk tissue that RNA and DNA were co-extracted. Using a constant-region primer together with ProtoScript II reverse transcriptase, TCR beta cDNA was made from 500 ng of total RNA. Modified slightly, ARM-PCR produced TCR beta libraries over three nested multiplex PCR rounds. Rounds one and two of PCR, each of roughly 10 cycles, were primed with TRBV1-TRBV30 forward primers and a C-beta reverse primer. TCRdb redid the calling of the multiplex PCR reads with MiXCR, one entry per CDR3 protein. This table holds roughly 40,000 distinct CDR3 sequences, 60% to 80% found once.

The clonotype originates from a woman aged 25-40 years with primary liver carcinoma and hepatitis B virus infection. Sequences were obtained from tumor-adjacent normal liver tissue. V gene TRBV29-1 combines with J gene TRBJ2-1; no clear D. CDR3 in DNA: TGCAGCGCCTACTCTGCAGATCCAAGCTCCTACAATGAGCAGTTCTTA. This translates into CSAYSADPSSYNEQFL.